This T cell receptor beta chain was obtained from a study of identical twins. Points from the study as a whole: Findings depended on cross-sectional statistics rather than tracking the same donors.

On this clonotype: Antigen specificity is unknown.

TCRdb fed the 5' RACE reads into MiXCR, producing one record per CDR3 protein. Of about 470,000 distinct CDR3 sequences in the sample, 24% were seen once. Germline V CDR1 and CDR2: SGHNT, YENEEA. V lost 6 bases and J 7 bases, leaving 12 bases between the germline ends. This CDR3 has 13 residues. The sample also formed part of further work on T cells expressing NK-cell markers.

V and J are TRBV11-3 and TRBJ2-2, with no clear D. The source is a woman between 18 and 29 years old in good health. The sequencing sample was made of CD4+ T cells sorted from blood. This CDR3 reads CASSSRRGGELFF. CDR3 nucleotides: TGTGCCAGCAGTTCCAGGCGCGGCGGGGAGCTGTTTTTT.